Following are 13 T cell receptor beta chains from one sample sequenced in a study of Ad26.COV2.S vaccination and SARS-CoV-2 variants. The table came from immunoSEQ multiplex PCR; TCRdb's copy has only in-frame clones and leaves some out. The data contain roughly 300,000 clones, around 88% of them singletons. Noted treatment: about 20 received Ad26.COV2.S at low or high dose, single or two shots; a few received placebo; per-sample allocation not given. Collection of the samples took place on day 63 after the first injection of vaccine or placebo. This specimen consisted of peripheral blood, obtained in a trial of Ad26.COV2.S vaccine versus placebo. The origin of the receptors is a person aged 18 to 65 who received the Ad26.COV2.S COVID-19 vaccine or a placebo.

The gene calls are TRBV7-9 and TRBJ2-7, with TRBD2 matching over 10 bases. V gave up 5 bases and J gave up 3 bases; unmatched junction bases: 7. CDR3 length equals 15 residues. Germline V gene lookup returns CDR1 SEHNR and CDR2 FQNEAQ (reference sequence). CDR3 nucleotide sequence: TGTGCCAGCAGCGAGGCTAGCGGGAGTTTCTACGAGCAGTACTTC. It is translated as CASSEASGSFYEQYF.

Concerning this clone: This specimen includes other DNA sequences encoding the same CDR3. The V gene is TRBV19, the J gene TRBJ1-3; a weak D match, TRBD1 (5 bases). Germline CDR1 LNHDA, CDR2 SQIVND (reference sequence). The V gene lost 9 bases and the J gene lost 3 bases, with 15 bases spanning the gap. The CDR3 extends over 14 amino acids. CDR3 bases: TGTGCCAGCCGGGATGGGGGTTTTGGAAACACCATATATTTT. Amino acid sequence: CASRDGGFGNTIYF. Complete variable domain (other parts from reference TRBV19 and TRBJ1-3): DGGITQSPKYLFRKEGQNVTLSCEQNLNHDAMYWYRQDPGQGLRLIYYSQIVNDFQKGDIAEGYSVSREKKESFPLTVTSAQKNPTAFYLCASRDGGFGNTIYFGEGSWLTVV.

In this sample, this clone turned up once. The genes are TRBV4-3 and TRBJ1-5; 7 bases map to TRBD1. J lost 3 bases, V lost 0 bases, and 11 bases had no gene match. Germline values: CDR1 LGHNA, CDR2 YSLEER. The CDR3 is made up of 18 amino acids. CDR3 region: CASSQDLGGQRNNQPQHF. The CDR3 nucleotides are TGCGCCAGCAGCCAAGATCTAGGGGGCCAGCGAAACAATCAGCCCCAGCATTTT.

This chain uses TRBV27 with TRBJ2-3; 9 bases agree with TRBD2. Losses at the gene ends were 8 bases for V and 2 bases for J; bases not matched to a gene: 8. The CDR3 sequence is 15 residues long. Germline V gene data show CDR1 as MNHEY and CDR2 as SMNVEV (reference sequence). CDR3 nucleotides: TGTGCCAGCCGTGAACCGGGACTAGCCACAGATACGCAGTATTTT. It translates to CASREPGLATDTQYF.

The CDR3 nucleotides read TGTGCCAGCAGCTTAGCGGGTAGAATTGGAAACACCATATATTTT. It is translated as CASSLAGRIGNTIYF. The chain has TRBV7-2 and TRBJ1-3; D remains ambiguous. The CDR3 covers 15 residues. Trimming shortened V by 0 bases and J by 3 bases, and 9 bases separated the two germline ends. Germline assignment: CDR1 SGHTA and CDR2 FQGNSA.

Notes on this clone: This CDR3 is also generated by other DNA sequences in the sample. The chain joins TRBV7-9 to TRBJ1-2; TRBD1 is a possible D gene (6 bases). V lost 1 base to trimming and J lost 2 bases, with 8 bases between them. The CDR3 runs to 14 residues. Germline loops: CDR1 SEHNR, CDR2 FQNEAQ (reference sequence). Here the CDR3 reads CASSLGQGNYGYTF. The CDR3 coding sequence is TGTGCCAGCAGCTTAGGGCAGGGGAACTATGGCTACACCTTC.

Here the CDR3 reads CASSLAGGSSGNTIYF. In DNA form, the CDR3 reads TGTGCCAGCAGCTTAGCGGGGGGAAGCTCTGGAAACACCATATATTTT. The rearrangement links TRBV7-9 to TRBJ1-3; possibly TRBD1 for D (5 bases). V gave up 0 bases and J gave up 0 bases, with 9 bases separating them. The CDR3 is 16 residues long. Germline V gives CDR1 SEHNR, CDR2 FQNEAQ (reference sequence). Filled out from reference TRBV7-9 and TRBJ1-3, the complete variable domain reads DTGVSQNPRHKITKRGQNVTFRCDPISEHNRLYWYRQTLGQGPEFLTYFQNEAQLEKSRLLSDRFSAERPKGSFSTLEIQRTEQGDSAMYLCASSLAGGSSGNTIYFGEGSWLTVV.

This clone was seen only a few times. The chain carries TRBV7-2 and TRBJ1-1, with D possibly TRBD1 on 6 matching bases. The V gene lost 5 bases and the J gene lost 3 bases, with 13 bases spanning the gap. This CDR3 spans 14 amino acids. Germline CDR1 is SGHTA and CDR2 is FQGNSA. The CDR3 spells CASSPGVGDTEAFF. The CDR3 bases are TGTGCCAGCAGCCCAGGGGTAGGGGACACTGAAGCTTTCTTT.

The rearrangement uses TRBV7-2 and TRBJ2-4, with D perhaps matching TRBD1 (5 bases). The length of the CDR3 is 15 residues. The germline V gene has CDR1 SGHTA and CDR2 FQGNSA. The V gene lost 4 bases and the J gene lost 6 bases, with 16 bases spanning the gap. The CDR3 DNA sequence: TGTGCCAGCAGCTCACAGAGACCCCAGGGAAACATTCAGTACTTC. This codes for CASSSQRPQGNIQYF.

The chain uses TRBV6-5 and TRBJ1-6; D not certain. Trimming removed 4 bases from V and 6 bases from J, with 13 bases in between. CDR1 and CDR2 (germline): MNHEY, SVGAGI. This CDR3 has 15 amino acids. CDR3 loop: CASSWTRSGNSPLHF. The CDR3 DNA reads TGTGCCAGCAGTTGGACGCGGAGCGGTAATTCACCCCTCCACTTT.

A single count supports this clone. This chain joins TRBV12-3 or TRBV12-4 and TRBJ2-1, with D possibly matching TRBD1 (5 bases). This CDR3 has 13 amino acids. Between the trimmed V and J ends, which lost 10 bases and 5 bases, there was a span of 15 bases. Here the CDR3 reads CATGSGANNEQFF. The CDR3 nucleotides are TGTGCCACCGGAAGTGGGGCGAACAATGAGCAGTTCTTC.

The chain is built from TRBV28 and TRBJ1-5; TRBD1 matches at 8 bases. In germline, CDR1 is MDHEN, CDR2 SYDVKM. Trimming at V came to 4 bases and at J to 0 bases, leaving 5 bases not matched to a gene. This CDR3 has 16 amino acids. The CDR3 loop is CASSSGQANSNQPQHF. The DNA of the CDR3 is TGTGCCAGCAGTTCGGGACAGGCGAATAGCAATCAGCCCCAGCATTTT.

The chain uses TRBV5-5 and TRBJ2-3; the D gene is possibly TRBD2 (6 bases). The length of the CDR3 is 16 residues. Germline lookup yields CDR1 SGHKS and CDR2 YYEKEE (reference sequence). V was cut by 0 bases and J by 1 base, with 12 bases left in between. This CDR3 reads CASSLDLASGTDTQYF. The DNA for the CDR3 is TGTGCCAGCAGCTTGGATTTGGCTAGCGGCACAGATACGCAGTATTTT.